What follows describes a single T cell receptor beta chain. As handled by the study authors: Amplification of reference gene primers was used by the study to estimate nucleated cell counts. Libraries were prepared by immunoSEQ multiplex PCR; TCRdb keeps only in-frame clonotypes and omits some of them. V and J calls and clone size are those listed in that table; D and trimming were worked out from the DNA. The table shows around 110,000 clones, with around 80% occurring only once. CDR1 is SGHTA and CDR2 is FQGNSA in the germline V gene. The CDR3 loop spans 14 amino acids. V was pared by 2 bases and J by 6 bases, with 7 bases of the junction left unmatched. The data are from a study of blood T cell repertoires in COVID-19. Study at large: The United States, Italy and Spain provided the acute and convalescent COVID-19 samples.

Sequenced sample: peripheral blood. The sequence came from a man older than 75 with COVID-19, enrolled during active disease. J is TRBJ2-7 and V is TRBV7-2; 7 bases fit TRBD2. The CDR3 region is CASSLIAGAPEQYF. The CDR3 nucleotides read TGTGCCAGCAGCTTAATTGCGGGAGCTCCCGAGCAGTACTTC.